This T cell receptor (beta chain) was captured in a study of T cell responses to AZD1222 COVID-19 vaccine. Findings and limits, study-wide: Only five to seven AZD1222 recipients were seropositive at baseline.

With V trimmed by 0 bases and J by 4 bases, 4 bases remained unmatched. This CDR3 contains 16 residues. The germline gives CDR1 SGHRS, CDR2 YFSETQ. This table comes from immunoSEQ multiplex PCR, and its TCRdb copy is limited to in-frame clones, with some not included. The top ten clones hold approximately 5.3% of a sample with tens of thousands of clones, 70% to 90% of them seen once. Pooling of second doses given at about 4 or about 12 weeks was done. On this clone itself: Its antigen is undetermined.

The chain recombines TRBV5-1 with TRBJ2-2; the match to TRBD1 covers 9 bases. Sequencing used peripheral blood, obtained 28 days after the second AZD1222 dose. This receptor was identified in an adult who received the AZD1222 COVID-19 vaccine. This CDR3 reads CASSLEVTGGTGELFF. CDR3 DNA: TGCGCCAGCAGCTTGGAAGTGACAGGGGGCACCGGGGAGCTGTTTTTT.